The T cell receptor (beta chain) described here comes from a study of patients and donors after allogeneic stem cell transplantation. TCRdb itself ran the RT-PCR reads through MiXCR, one entry per CDR3 protein. Of roughly 26,000 distinct CDR3 sequences in the sample, over 7% were seen once. V lost 4 bases and J 2 bases, leaving 7 bases between the germline ends. Germline loops: CDR1 SGHRS, CDR2 YFSETQ. This CDR3 comprises 12 residues. Sequencing input: blood, either unsorted or a sorted T cell fraction (not recorded which). The sequence derives from a human donor who was either an allogeneic HSCT recipient or a stem cell or donor lymphocyte infusion donor (not recorded which). It is not recorded whose cells these are; they may come from a transplant donor. This chain links TRBV5-1 with TRBJ2-7, with D unresolved. The CDR3 loop is CASSPSAYEQYF. Written as DNA, the CDR3 is TGCGCCAGCAGCCCAAGCGCCTACGAGCAGTACTTC.